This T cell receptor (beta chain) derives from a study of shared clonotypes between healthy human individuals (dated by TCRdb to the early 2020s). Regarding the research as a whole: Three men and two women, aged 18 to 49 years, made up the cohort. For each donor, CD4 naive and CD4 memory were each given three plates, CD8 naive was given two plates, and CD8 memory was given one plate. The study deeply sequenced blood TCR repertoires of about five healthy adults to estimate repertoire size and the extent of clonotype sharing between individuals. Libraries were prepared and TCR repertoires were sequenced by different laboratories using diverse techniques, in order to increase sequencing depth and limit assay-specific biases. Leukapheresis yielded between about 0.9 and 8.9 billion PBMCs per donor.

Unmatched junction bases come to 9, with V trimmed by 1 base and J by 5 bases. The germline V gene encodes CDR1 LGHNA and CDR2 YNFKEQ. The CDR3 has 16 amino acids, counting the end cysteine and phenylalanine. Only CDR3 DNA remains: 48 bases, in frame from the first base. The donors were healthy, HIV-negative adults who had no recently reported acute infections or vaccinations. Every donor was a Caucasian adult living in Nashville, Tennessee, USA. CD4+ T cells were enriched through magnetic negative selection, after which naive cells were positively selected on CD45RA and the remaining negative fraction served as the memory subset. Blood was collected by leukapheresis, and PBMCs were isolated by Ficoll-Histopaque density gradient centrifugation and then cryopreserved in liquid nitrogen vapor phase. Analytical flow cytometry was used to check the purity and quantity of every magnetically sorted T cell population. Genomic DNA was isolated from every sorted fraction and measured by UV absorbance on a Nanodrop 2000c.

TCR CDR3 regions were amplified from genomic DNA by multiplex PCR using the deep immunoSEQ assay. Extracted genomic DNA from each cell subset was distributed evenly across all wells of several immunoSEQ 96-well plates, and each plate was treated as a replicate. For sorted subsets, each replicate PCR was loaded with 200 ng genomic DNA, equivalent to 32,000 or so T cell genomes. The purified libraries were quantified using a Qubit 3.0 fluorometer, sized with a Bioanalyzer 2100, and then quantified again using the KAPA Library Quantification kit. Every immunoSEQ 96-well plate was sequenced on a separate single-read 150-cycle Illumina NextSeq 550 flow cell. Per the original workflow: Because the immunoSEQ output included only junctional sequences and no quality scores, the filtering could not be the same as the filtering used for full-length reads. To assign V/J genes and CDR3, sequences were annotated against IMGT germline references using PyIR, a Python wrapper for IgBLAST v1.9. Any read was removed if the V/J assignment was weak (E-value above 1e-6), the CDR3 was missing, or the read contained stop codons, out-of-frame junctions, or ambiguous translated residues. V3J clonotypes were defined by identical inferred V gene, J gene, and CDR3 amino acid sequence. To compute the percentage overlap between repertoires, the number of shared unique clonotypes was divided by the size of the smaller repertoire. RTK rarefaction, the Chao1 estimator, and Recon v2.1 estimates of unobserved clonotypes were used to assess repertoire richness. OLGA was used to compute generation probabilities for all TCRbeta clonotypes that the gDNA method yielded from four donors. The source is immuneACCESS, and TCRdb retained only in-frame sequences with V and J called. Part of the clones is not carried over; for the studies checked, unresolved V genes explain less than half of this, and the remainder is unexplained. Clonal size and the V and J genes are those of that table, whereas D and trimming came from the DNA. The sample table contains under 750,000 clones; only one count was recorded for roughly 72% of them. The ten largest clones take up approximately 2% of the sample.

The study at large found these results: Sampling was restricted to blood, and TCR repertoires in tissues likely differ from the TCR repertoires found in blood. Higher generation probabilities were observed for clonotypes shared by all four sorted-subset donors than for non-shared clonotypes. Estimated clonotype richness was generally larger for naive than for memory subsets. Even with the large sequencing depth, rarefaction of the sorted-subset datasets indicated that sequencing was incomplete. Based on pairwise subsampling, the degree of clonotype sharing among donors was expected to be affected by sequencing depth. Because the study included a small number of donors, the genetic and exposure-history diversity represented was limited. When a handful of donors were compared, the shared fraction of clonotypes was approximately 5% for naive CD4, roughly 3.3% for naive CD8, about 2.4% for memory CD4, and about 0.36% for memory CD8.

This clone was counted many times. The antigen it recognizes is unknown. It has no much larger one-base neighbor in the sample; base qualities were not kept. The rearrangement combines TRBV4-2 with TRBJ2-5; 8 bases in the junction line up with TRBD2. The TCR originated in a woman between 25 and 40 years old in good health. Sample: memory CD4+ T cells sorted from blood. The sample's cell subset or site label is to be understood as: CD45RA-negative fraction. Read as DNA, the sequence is TGTGCCAGCAGCCAAGCCCACAGGACGGGAGGGGAGACCCAGTACTTC. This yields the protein CASSQAHRTGGETQYF.